This T cell receptor (beta chain) was captured in a study of T cell responses to AZD1222 COVID-19 vaccine (dated by TCRdb to about 2021). Broadly, across the study: Because spike-specific TCR depth and breadth did not differ between the two schedules, AZD1222 recipients who got a second dose at roughly 4 weeks were pooled with those who got a second dose at roughly 12 weeks. A total of 233 trial participants underwent TCR sequencing, of whom around 210 had received two doses of AZD1222 and approximately 25 had received two doses of the MenACWY control vaccine. Enrollment into the trials was organized by age into subgroups of 18-55, 56-69 and 70-plus years, and those subgroups contained roughly 150, 30 and 60 TCR-sequenced participants, respectively.

The time point label of this sample denotes: baseline before first vaccination. Samples from vaccinated people were obtained from the UK trials COV001 and COV002, which included a single-blind randomized controlled phase 2/3 trial of AZD1222 (ChAdOx1 nCoV-19) in healthy adults. Trial participant PBMC samples were collected at day 0 and day 28 after the second dose for TCRbeta chain sequencing. Per the germline V gene (reference sequence), GTSNPN is the CDR1 and SVGIG is the CDR2. Between the V and J ends, shortened by 0 bases and 2 bases respectively, the junction contains 13 bases. Counted from cysteine to phenylalanine, this CDR3 has 15 amino acids. Solely the CDR3 DNA is kept, with 45 bases framed from the first base. Study-wide conclusions, independent of this receptor: Participants were mostly white British and included more females than males, and it was suggested by the authors that clonal diversity may have been underestimated. Because no samples from the day 14 peak response were available, repertoires could be characterized only after the peak T cell response. A significant rise in spike-specific TCR breadth and depth was observed after two AZD1222 doses relative to day 0 and relative to MenACWY recipients. Conclusions about previously exposed vaccinees were limited because only six AZD1222 recipients were SARS-CoV-2 seropositive at baseline. The whole spike protein was spanned by vaccine-associated CD4 TCRs, and dominant responses were seen in regions 160-218 and 743-854. Epitopes outside the regions mutated in the B.1.351 and B.1.1.7 variants were reportedly recognized by nearly half of the unique spike-specific TCRs. The 56-69-year group was small, and its depth increase did not reach significance, likely because of low power.

The CDR3 regions of human TCRbeta chains were analyzed by immunosequencing. On the authors' methods: Repertoire TCRs were checked for matches against a reference library of SARS-CoV-2-specific TCRs that had been generated using the MIRA antigen-specificity platform. Breadth meant the fraction of unique TCRs that were SARS-CoV-2-associated, whereas depth meant the fraction of total T cells that were SARS-CoV-2-associated. Using the MIRA data, every spike-specific TCR was mapped to the spike region that the TCR reacted to and assigned to either a CD4 or a CD8 class. Log10-transformed breadth and depth values were compared by one-way ANOVA with Sidak's multiple comparisons tests. In TCRdb, the immuneACCESS table is reduced to in-frame sequences with V and J assigned. These tables do not hold every clone; where another copy was compared, an unresolved V gene accounts for under half, and the others remain unexplained. Clone size and V and J calls were adopted from that table, with D and trimming inferred from the DNA. The sample contains about 130,000 clones, 88% of them found a single time. The ten largest clones take up around 6% of the sample.

On this clone: Its antigen remains undetermined. Qualities for individual bases were not recorded, and no much larger clone is one base off.

This TCR was sampled from an adult in good health. The sample was peripheral blood, taken on day 0 of AZD1222 vaccination. The chain was built from TRBV30 and TRBJ1-2, with TRBD1 perhaps the D gene, on 5 matching bases. For the CDR3, the sequence is CAWSVSLGGNYGYTF. The sequenced DNA is TGTGCCTGGAGTGTATCGTTGGGGGGAAACTATGGCTACACCTTC.